One and the same sample provided the 8 T cell receptor beta chains below, sequenced in a study of PD-L1 blockade in urothelial cancer. Libraries were prepared by immunoSEQ multiplex PCR; TCRdb keeps only in-frame clonotypes and omits some of them. The table includes fewer than 75,000 clones, 84% detected once. The specimen was PBMCs, collected around atezolizumab (anti-PD-L1) treatment. These receptors all come from a man between 65 and 85 years old with urothelial cancer.

The chain joins TRBV6-1 to TRBJ1-4, with TRBD1 as a possible D gene (6 bases). This CDR3 contains 13 residues. The V gene's germline CDR1 is MNHNS and CDR2 SASEGT. The V and J ends lost 6 bases and 7 bases respectively, with 12 bases between them. The CDR3, as DNA: TGTGCCAGCAGCGGACAGTATACTGAAAAACTGTTTTTT. It is translated as CASSGQYTEKLFF.

The chain links TRBV9 to TRBJ2-7; TRBD1 aligns across 10 bases. The J segment lost 3 bases and the V segment lost 4 bases, leaving 10 bases of the junction unmatched. This CDR3 comprises 16 residues. Looked up from germline, CDR1 is SGDLS and CDR2 is YYNGEE. CDR3 amino acids: CASSRGSGQGIYEQYF. The CDR3 DNA is TGTGCCAGCAGCCGGGGGTCGGGACAGGGGATCTACGAGCAGTACTTC.

The chain has TRBV12-5 and TRBJ2-1; 9 bases line up with TRBD2. The ends lost 0 bases at V and 0 bases at J; junction bases unmatched: 9. The CDR3 sequence is 19 residues long. CDR1 is LGHNT and CDR2 is FRNRAP in the germline V gene. CDR3 sequence: CASGLVQGSGRLSYNEQFF. The DNA for the CDR3 is TGTGCTAGTGGTTTGGTACAGGGTAGCGGGAGACTCTCCTACAATGAGCAGTTCTTC.

The rearrangement links TRBV19 to TRBJ2-7; 9 bases fit TRBD1. Per the germline V gene, CDR1 is LNHDA and CDR2 is SQIVND (reference sequence). This CDR3 region has 14 residues. Trimming at V came to 5 bases and at J to 1 base, leaving 3 bases not matched to a gene. The CDR3: CASSAGTGSYEQYF. For the CDR3, the DNA is TGTGCCAGTAGTGCCGGGACAGGGTCCTACGAGCAGTACTTC. Based on the CDR3 plus reference TRBV19 and TRBJ2-7, the full variable domain is DGGITQSPKYLFRKEGQNVTLSCEQNLNHDAMYWYRQDPGQGLRLIYYSQIVNDFQKGDIAEGYSVSREKKESFPLTVTSAQKNPTAFYLCASSAGTGSYEQYFGPGTRLTVT.

The chain carries TRBV27 and TRBJ2-6, with 7 bases lining up with TRBD1. V trimming: 4 bases; J trimming: 3 bases; junction bases outside the gene matches: 9. Germline CDR1 MNHEY, CDR2 SMNVEV (reference sequence). The CDR3 consists of 17 residues. In DNA form, the CDR3 reads TGTGCCAGCAGTTCTCACAAGTGGACAGGTGGGGCCAACGTCCTGACTTTC. Protein sequence: CASSSHKWTGGANVLTF.

The chain is built from TRBV19 and TRBJ2-1, with D possibly TRBD1 on 6 matching bases. Germline CDR1 LNHDA, CDR2 SQIVND (reference sequence). V was trimmed by 7 bases and J by 2 bases, leaving 15 bases between them. The CDR3 is 15 residues long. In DNA, the CDR3 is TGTGCCAGTAAACAGGGAGAAGGTCCCTACAATGAGCAGTTCTTC. This encodes CASKQGEGPYNEQFF.

This clone was recorded a few times. This chain uses TRBV19 with TRBJ1-2; D gene ambiguous. Trimming left V 7 bases short and J 7 bases short, with 16 bases between. There are 13 residues in the CDR3. Germline V gene sequence: CDR1 LNHDA, CDR2 SQIVND (reference sequence). CDR3 sequence (DNA): TGTGCCAGTATGAGAGGCGCGGGTCCTGGCTACACCTTC. This codes for CASMRGAGPGYTF.

This chain joins TRBV9 and TRBJ2-3, with 15 bases identical to TRBD2. The CDR3 has 15 amino acids. After removal of 4 bases from V and 6 bases from J, the junction contained 3 bases not matched to a gene. Germline loops: CDR1 SGDLS, CDR2 YYNGEE. The CDR3 sequence: CASSRTSGRADTQYF. The CDR3 DNA sequence: TGTGCCAGCAGCCGGACTAGCGGGAGGGCGGATACGCAGTATTTT.